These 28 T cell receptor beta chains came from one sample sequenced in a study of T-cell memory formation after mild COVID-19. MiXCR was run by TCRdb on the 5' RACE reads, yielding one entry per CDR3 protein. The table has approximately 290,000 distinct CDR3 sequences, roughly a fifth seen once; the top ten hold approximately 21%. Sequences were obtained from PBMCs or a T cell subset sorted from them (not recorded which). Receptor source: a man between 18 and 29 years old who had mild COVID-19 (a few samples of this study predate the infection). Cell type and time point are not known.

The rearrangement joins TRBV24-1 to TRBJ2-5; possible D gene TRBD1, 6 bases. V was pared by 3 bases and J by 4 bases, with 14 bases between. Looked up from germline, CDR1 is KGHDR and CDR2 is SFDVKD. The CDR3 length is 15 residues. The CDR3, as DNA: TGTGCCACCAGTGATCCTTACAGGGTCGGAGAGACCCAGTACTTC. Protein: CATSDPYRVGETQYF.

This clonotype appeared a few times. The CDR3 loop reads CASLGQGKINYGYTF. CDR3 in DNA: TGTGCCAGCCTCGGACAGGGCAAGATCAACTATGGCTACACCTTC. The chain joins TRBV2 to TRBJ1-2, with TRBD1 matching 8 bases. Germline V CDR1 and CDR2: SNHLY, FYNNEI. The CDR3 is 15 residues long. The V and J ends lost 8 bases and 2 bases, in that order; junction bases with no gene match: 10. The full variable domain, with the rest looked up from reference TRBV2 and TRBJ1-2, is EPEVTQTPSHQVTQMGQEVILRCVPISNHLYFYWYRQILGQKVEFLVSFYNNEISEKSEIFDDQFSVERPDGSNFTLKIRSTKLEDSAMYFCASLGQGKINYGYTFGSGTRLTVV.

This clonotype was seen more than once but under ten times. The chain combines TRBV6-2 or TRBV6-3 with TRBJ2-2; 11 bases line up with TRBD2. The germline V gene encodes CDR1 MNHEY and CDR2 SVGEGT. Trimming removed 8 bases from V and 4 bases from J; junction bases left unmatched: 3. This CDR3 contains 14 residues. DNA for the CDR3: TGTGCCAGCCGGCTAGCGGGGGGCACCGGGGAGCTGTTTTTT. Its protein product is CASRLAGGTGELFF.

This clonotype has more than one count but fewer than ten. Written as DNA, the CDR3 is TGTGCCAGCAGCGTAGATAGCGCCTATGGCTACACCTTC. It encodes CASSVDSAYGYTF. The V call is TRBV9, the J call TRBJ1-2, with D unclear. Trimming cost V 0 bases and J 4 bases, with 7 bases left between them. This CDR3 comprises 13 residues. Germline-derived CDR1 and CDR2 are SGDLS and YYNGEE.

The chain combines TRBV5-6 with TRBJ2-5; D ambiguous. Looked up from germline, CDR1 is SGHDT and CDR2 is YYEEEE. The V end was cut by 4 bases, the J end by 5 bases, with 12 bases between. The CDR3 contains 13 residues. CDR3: CASSLVASETQYF. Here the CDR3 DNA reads TGTGCCAGCAGCCTTGTGGCTTCTGAGACCCAGTACTTC.

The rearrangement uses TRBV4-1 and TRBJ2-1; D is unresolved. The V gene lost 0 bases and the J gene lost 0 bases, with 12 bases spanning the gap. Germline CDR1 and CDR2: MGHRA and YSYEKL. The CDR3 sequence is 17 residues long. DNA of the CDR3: TGCGCCAGCAGCCAAGATAATAGAGCTTTCTCCTACAATGAGCAGTTCTTC. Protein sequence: CASSQDNRAFSYNEQFF.

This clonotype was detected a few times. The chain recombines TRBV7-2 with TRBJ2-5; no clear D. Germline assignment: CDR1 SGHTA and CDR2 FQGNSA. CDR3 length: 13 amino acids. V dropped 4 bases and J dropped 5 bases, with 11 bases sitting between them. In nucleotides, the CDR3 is TGTGCCAGCAGCTCTACAGCTTTGGAGACCCAGTACTTC. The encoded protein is CASSSTALETQYF.

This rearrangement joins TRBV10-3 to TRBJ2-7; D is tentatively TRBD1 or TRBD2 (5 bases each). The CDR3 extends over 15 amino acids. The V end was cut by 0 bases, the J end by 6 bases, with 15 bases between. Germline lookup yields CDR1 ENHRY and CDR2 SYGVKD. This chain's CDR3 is CAISESPGSGGEQYF. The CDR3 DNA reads TGTGCCATCAGTGAGTCGCCAGGGAGCGGAGGCGAGCAGTACTTC.

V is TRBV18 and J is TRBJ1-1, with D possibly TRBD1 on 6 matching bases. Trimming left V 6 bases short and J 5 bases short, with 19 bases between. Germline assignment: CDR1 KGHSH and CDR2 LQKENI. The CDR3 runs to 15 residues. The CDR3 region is CASSPGNRARTEAFF. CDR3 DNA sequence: TGTGCCAGCTCGCCGGGGAACAGGGCACGTACTGAAGCTTTCTTT.

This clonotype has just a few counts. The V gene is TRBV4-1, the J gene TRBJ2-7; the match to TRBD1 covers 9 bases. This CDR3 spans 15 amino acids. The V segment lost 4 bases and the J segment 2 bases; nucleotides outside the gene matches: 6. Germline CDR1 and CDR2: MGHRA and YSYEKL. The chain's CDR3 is CASSRGTGRPYEQYV. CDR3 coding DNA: TGCGCCAGCAGCCGTGGGACAGGGAGACCCTACGAGCAGTACGTC.

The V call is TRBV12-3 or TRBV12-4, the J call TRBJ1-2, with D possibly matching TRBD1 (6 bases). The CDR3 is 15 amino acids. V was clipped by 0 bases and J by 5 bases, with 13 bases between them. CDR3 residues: CASSLALEGEYGYTF. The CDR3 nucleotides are TGTGCCAGCAGTTTAGCGCTTGAGGGGGAGTATGGCTACACCTTC.

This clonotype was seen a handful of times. CDR3 sequence: CASSLVAGTLATGELFF. The CDR3 coding sequence is TGTGCCAGCAGCTTAGTGGCAGGGACCCTCGCCACCGGGGAGCTGTTTTTT. The V call is TRBV7-2, the J call TRBJ2-2; D could derive from TRBD1 or TRBD2 (5 bases each). Trimming removed 1 base at V and 4 bases at J, with 16 bases between. CDR1 is SGHTA, CDR2 FQGNSA, per germline. The CDR3 contains 17 residues.

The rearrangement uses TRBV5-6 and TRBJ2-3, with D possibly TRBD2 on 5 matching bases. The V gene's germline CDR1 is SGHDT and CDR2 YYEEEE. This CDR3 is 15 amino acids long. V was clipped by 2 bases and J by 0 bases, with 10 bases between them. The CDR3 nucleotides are TGTGCCAGCAGCTTAGACTATTCTAGCACAGATACGCAGTATTTT. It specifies CASSLDYSSTDTQYF.

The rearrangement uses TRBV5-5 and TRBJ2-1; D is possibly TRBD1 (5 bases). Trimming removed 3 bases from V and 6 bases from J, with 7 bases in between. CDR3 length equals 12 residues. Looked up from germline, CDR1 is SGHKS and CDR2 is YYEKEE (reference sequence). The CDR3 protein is CASSSDSNEQFF. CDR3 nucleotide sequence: TGTGCCAGCAGCTCAGACAGCAATGAGCAGTTCTTC. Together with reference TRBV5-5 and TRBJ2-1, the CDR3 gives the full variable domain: DAGVTQSPTHLIKTRGQQVTLRCSPISGHKSVSWYQQVLGQGPQFIFQYYEKEERGRGNFPDRFSARQFPNYSSELNVNALLLGDSALYLCASSSDSNEQFFGPGTRLTVL.

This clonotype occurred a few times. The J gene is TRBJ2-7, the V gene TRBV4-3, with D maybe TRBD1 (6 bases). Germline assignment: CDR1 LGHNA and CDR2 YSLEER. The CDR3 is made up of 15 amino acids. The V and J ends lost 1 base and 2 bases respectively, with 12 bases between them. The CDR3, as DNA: TGCGCCAGCAGCCAAGCAGCAGGGGAAACCTACGAGCAGTACTTC. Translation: CASSQAAGETYEQYF.

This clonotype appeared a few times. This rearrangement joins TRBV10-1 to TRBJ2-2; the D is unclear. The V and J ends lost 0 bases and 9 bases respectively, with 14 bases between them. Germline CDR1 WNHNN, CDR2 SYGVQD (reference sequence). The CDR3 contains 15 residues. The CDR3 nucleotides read TGCGCCAGCAGTGAGTCGGGTACCCTTCTTCGGGAGCTGTTTTTT. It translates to CASSESGTLLRELFF.

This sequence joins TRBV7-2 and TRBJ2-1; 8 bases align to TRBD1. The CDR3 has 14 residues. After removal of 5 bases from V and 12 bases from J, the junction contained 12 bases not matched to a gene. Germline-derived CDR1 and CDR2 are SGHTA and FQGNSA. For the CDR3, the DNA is TGTGCCAGCAGCACTAGGACAGGGTCGGGTGGGCAGTTCTTC. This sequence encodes CASSTRTGSGGQFF.

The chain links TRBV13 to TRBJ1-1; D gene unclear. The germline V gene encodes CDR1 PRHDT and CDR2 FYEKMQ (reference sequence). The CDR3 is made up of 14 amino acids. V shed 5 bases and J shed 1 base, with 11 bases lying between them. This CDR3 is CASSRGRPNTEAFF. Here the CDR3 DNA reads TGTGCCAGCAGCAGAGGTCGGCCGAACACTGAAGCTTTCTTT.

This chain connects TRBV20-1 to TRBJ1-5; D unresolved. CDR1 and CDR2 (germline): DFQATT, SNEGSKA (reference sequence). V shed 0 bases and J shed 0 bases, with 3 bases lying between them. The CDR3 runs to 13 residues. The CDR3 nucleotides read TGCAGTGCTAGAGATCTTAGCAATCAGCCCCAGCATTTT. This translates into CSARDLSNQPQHF.

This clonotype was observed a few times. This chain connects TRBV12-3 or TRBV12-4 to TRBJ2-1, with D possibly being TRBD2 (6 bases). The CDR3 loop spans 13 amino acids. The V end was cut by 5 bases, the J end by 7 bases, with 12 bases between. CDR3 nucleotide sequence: TGTGCCAGCAGTATCGACGGGGGAAATGAGCAGTTCTTC. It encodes CASSIDGGNEQFF.

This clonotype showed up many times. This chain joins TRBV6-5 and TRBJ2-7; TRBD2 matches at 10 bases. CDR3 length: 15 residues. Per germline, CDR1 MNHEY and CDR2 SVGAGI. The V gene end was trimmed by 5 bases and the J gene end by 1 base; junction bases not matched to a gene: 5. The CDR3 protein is CASSPSGGGSYEQYV. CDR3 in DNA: TGTGCCAGCAGTCCTAGCGGGGGTGGTTCCTACGAGCAGTACGTC.

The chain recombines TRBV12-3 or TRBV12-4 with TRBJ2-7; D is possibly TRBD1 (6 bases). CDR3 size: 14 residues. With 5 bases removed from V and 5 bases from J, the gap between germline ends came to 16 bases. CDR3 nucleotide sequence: TGTGCCAGCAGTCTTCTACAGGGTCGGGACGAGCAGTACTTC. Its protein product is CASSLLQGRDEQYF.

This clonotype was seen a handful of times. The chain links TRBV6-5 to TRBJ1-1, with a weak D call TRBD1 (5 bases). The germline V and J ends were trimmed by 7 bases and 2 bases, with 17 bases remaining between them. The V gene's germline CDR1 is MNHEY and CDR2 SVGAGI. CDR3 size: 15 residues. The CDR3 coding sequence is TGTGCCAGCACCTCCCGGGGCCGGGGAAACACTGAAGCTTTCTTT. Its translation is CASTSRGRGNTEAFF.

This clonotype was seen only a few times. This chain's CDR3 is CASSLGQWGYTF. In nucleotides, the CDR3 is TGTGCCAGCAGTTTGGGTCAATGGGGCTACACCTTC. The rearrangement uses TRBV12-3 or TRBV12-4 and TRBJ1-2; D gene uncertain. CDR3 length equals 12 residues. V was shortened by 3 bases and J by 8 bases, with 10 bases between the two germline ends.

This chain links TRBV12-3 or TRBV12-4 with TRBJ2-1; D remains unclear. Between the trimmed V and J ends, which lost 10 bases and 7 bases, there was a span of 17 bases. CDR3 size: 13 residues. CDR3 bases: TGTGCCACCAAACCCCCCAGCTGGAATGAGCAGTTCTTC. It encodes CATKPPSWNEQFF.

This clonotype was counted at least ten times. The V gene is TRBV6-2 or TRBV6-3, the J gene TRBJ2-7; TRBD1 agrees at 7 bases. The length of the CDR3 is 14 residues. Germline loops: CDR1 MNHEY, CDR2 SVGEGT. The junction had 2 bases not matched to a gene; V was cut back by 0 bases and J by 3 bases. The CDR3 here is CASSYSGGGYEQYF. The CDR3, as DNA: TGTGCCAGCAGTTACTCAGGGGGCGGCTACGAGCAGTACTTC.

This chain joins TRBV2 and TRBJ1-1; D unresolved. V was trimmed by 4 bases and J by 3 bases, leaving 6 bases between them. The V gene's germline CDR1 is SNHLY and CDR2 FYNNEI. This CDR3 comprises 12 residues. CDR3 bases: TGTGCCAGCAGTGTAGAGCACACTGAAGCTTTCTTT. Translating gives CASSVEHTEAFF.

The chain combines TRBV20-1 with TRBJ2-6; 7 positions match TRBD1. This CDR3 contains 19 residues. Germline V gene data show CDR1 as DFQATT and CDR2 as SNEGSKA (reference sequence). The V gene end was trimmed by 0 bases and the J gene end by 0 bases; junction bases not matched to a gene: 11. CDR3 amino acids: CSAREELRGQLSGANVLTF. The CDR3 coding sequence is TGCAGTGCTAGAGAGGAGCTCCGGGGACAGCTCTCTGGGGCCAACGTCCTGACTTTC.